The 16 T cell receptor beta chains presented below share a single source sample, sequenced in a study of T cells in Graves' hyperthyroidism and ophthalmopathy. Amplification yielded TCR beta CDR3 regions, with RNA transcripts as the source. With the HTBI primer set, the TCR CDR3 went through a first round of RT-PCR. In TCRdb, the multiplex PCR reads were re-called with MiXCR into one record per CDR3 protein. The sample shows 300,000 to 400,000 distinct CDR3 sequences, around 14% of them seen only once. The sequenced sample consisted of blood. The source is a woman in her sixties with Graves' hyperthyroidism.

This clonotype was seen at least ten times. The chain recombines TRBV7-9 with TRBJ2-3; D possibly matches TRBD1 or TRBD2 (6 bases each). Germline V gene lookup returns CDR1 SEHNR and CDR2 FQNEAQ (reference sequence). The CDR3 loop spans 15 amino acids. V dropped 3 bases and J dropped 4 bases, with 14 bases sitting between them. The CDR3, as DNA: TGTGCCAGCAGCTTCTACCGGGGGCGCGCAGATACGCAGTATTTT. Encoded protein: CASSFYRGRADTQYF.

A note on this clonotype: One base away lies a much larger clone, so this may be a sequencing read error. V and J are TRBV20-1 and TRBJ1-5, with a possible D match to TRBD1 (6 bases). Trimming shortened V by 1 base and J by 7 bases, and 14 bases separated the two germline ends. CDR3 length: 14 amino acids. Germline-derived CDR1 and CDR2 are DFQATT and SNEGSKA (reference sequence). The CDR3: CSARGQKGGQPQHF. The CDR3 nucleotides are TGCAGTGCTAGAGGTCAAAAAGGGGGACAGCCCCAGCATTTT.

This clonotype was seen repeatedly, ten times or more. The CDR3 region has the DNA TGTGCCAGCAGTCCCACGGGTAGCGGGGCCTCCAATGAGCAGTTCTTC. Its protein product is CASSPTGSGASNEQFF. The gene calls are TRBV28 and TRBJ2-1; TRBD2 aligns across 8 bases. The CDR3 extends over 16 amino acids. Germline V CDR1 and CDR2: MDHEN, SYDVKM. V trimming: 5 bases; J trimming: 6 bases; junction bases outside the gene matches: 12.

This clonotype was found many times. This chain connects TRBV18 to TRBJ2-5; D is perhaps TRBD1 (6 bases). The ends were cut back, 3 bases at V and 2 bases at J, with 16 bases in the middle. The CDR3 consists of 16 residues. Germline V CDR1 and CDR2: KGHSH, LQKENI. CDR3 in DNA: TGTGCCAGCTCACCTAATACAGGGCGATCGCAAGAGACCCAGTACTTC. Residues: CASSPNTGRSQETQYF. The whole variable domain, remainder taken from reference TRBV18 and TRBJ2-5, is NAGVMQNPRHLVRRRGQEARLRCSPMKGHSHVYWYRQLPEEGLKFMVYLQKENIIDESGMPKERFSAEFPKEGPSILRIQQVVRGDSAAYFCASSPNTGRSQETQYFGPGTRLLVL.

The chain has TRBV2 and TRBJ1-4, with TRBD1 matching 9 bases. With V trimmed by 4 bases and J by 5 bases, 5 bases remained unmatched. CDR1 is SNHLY and CDR2 is FYNNEI in the germline V gene. The CDR3 runs to 15 residues. The CDR3 sequence: CASSVGTGNNEKLFF. Written as DNA, the CDR3 is TGTGCCAGCAGTGTAGGGACAGGGAACAATGAAAAACTGTTTTTT.

At least ten counts were recorded for this clonotype. The chain joins TRBV29-1 to TRBJ1-2; TRBD1 is a possible D gene (6 bases). Trimming stripped 5 bases from V and 2 bases from J, with 15 bases between. The length of the CDR3 is 14 residues. Germline V CDR1 and CDR2: SQVTM, ANQGSEA. The CDR3 region has the DNA TGCAGCGTTTTTGTATGGGGGGCGAACTATGGCTACACCTTC. This translates into CSVFVWGANYGYTF.

This clonotype was seen many times. The V and J genes are TRBV5-6 and TRBJ2-7; 10 positions agree with TRBD1. The germline CDR1 and CDR2 sequences are SGHDT and YYEEEE. The CDR3 is 15 amino acids. V shed 0 bases, J shed 3 bases, and the junction held 3 bases outside the gene matches. CDR3 amino acids: CASSLEGQGYYEQYF. The CDR3 bases are TGTGCCAGCAGCTTGGAGGGACAGGGGTACTACGAGCAGTACTTC.

The V and J genes are TRBV6-1 and TRBJ1-2; 7 bases map to TRBD1. The CDR3 sequence is 13 residues long. Germline CDR1 is MNHNS and CDR2 is SASEGT. V shed 6 bases and J 6 bases; nucleotides not matched to a gene: 7. CDR3 sequence reads: CASRTDRADGYTF. CDR3 coding DNA: TGTGCCAGCAGGACCGACAGGGCGGATGGCTACACCTTC.

The rearrangement links TRBV12-3 or TRBV12-4 to TRBJ2-6; D tentatively reads TRBD1 or TRBD2 (7 bases each). This CDR3 has 17 residues. V was trimmed by 6 bases and J by 2 bases, leaving 17 bases between them. CDR3 region: CASRQLRGGAGANVLTF. The CDR3 DNA is TGTGCCAGCAGACAACTCAGGGGGGGAGCTGGGGCCAACGTCCTGACTTTC.

This clonotype was seen at least ten times. This chain joins TRBV12-3 or TRBV12-4 and TRBJ1-1, with 7 bases aligning to TRBD1. The CDR3 covers 15 residues. Unmatched junction bases numbered 12, after V lost 5 bases and J lost 6 bases. CDR3 nucleotide sequence: TGTGCCAGCAGTCTCAAGCCGACAGGGTTGGCTGAAGCTTTCTTT. Protein product: CASSLKPTGLAEAFF.

There are many counts of this clonotype. The chain uses TRBV19 and TRBJ1-1; possible D gene TRBD1, 6 bases. Trimming cost V 4 bases and J 4 bases, with 19 bases left between them. The CDR3 totals 16 residues. From germline, CDR1 is LNHDA and CDR2 SQIVND (reference sequence). CDR3 protein: CASSSRGGTAGTEAFF. CDR3 nucleotide sequence: TGTGCCAGTAGTAGCCGAGGGGGGACGGCGGGCACTGAAGCTTTCTTT.

The sample holds many counts of this clonotype. The gene calls are TRBV12-3 or TRBV12-4 and TRBJ2-7, with 15 bases matching TRBD2. The CDR3 totals 15 residues. Trimming at V came to 6 bases and at J to 7 bases, leaving 7 bases not matched to a gene. CDR3 in amino acids: CASSPPGLAGGEQYF. The CDR3 DNA reads TGTGCCAGCAGCCCACCGGGACTAGCGGGAGGTGAGCAGTACTTC.

This clonotype was recorded at least ten times. V and J are TRBV11-3 and TRBJ2-5; 8 nucleotides line up with TRBD1. This CDR3 is 13 amino acids long. CDR1 is SGHNT, CDR2 YENEEA, per germline. V lost 4 bases to trimming and J lost 4 bases; unmatched junction nucleotides: 2. The CDR3 protein is CASSSGGGETQYF. The CDR3 DNA is TGTGCCAGCAGCTCAGGGGGCGGAGAGACCCAGTACTTC.

This clonotype was found many times. The chain is built from TRBV12-3 or TRBV12-4 and TRBJ2-3, with 11 bases aligning to TRBD2. J gave up 5 bases and V 4 bases, and 8 bases lay outside the gene matches. The CDR3 length is 16 residues. DNA for the CDR3: TGTGCCAGCAGTTCACAGACTAGCGGGAAACTAGATACGCAGTATTTT. Amino acid sequence: CASSSQTSGKLDTQYF.

This clonotype was detected ten times or more. The chain employs TRBV9 and TRBJ2-5; tentative D call: TRBD2 (6 bases). CDR3 length equals 14 residues. Germline V gene data show CDR1 as SGDLS and CDR2 as YYNGEE. V lost 3 bases and J lost 3, with 12 bases in between. The CDR3 DNA is TGTGCCAGCAGCGCCTCCGGGAGCAAAGAGACCCAGTACTTC. The encoded protein is CASSASGSKETQYF. The full variable domain, completed using reference TRBV9 and TRBJ2-5, is DSGVTQTPKHLITATGQRVTLRCSPRSGDLSVYWYQQSLDQGLQFLIQYYNGEERAKGNILERFSAQQFPDLHSELNLSSLELGDSALYFCASSASGSKETQYFGPGTRLLVL.

The CDR3 here is CSVSSLAGGSSYNEQFF. The CDR3 DNA sequence: TGCAGTGTTAGTTCACTAGCGGGAGGGAGCTCCTACAATGAGCAGTTCTTC. V is TRBV20-1 and J is TRBJ2-1; TRBD2 matches at 13 bases. Trimming took 7 bases from V and 0 from J; bases not matched to a gene: 9. CDR1 is DFQATT and CDR2 is SNEGSKA in the germline V gene (reference sequence). CDR3 length equals 17 residues.